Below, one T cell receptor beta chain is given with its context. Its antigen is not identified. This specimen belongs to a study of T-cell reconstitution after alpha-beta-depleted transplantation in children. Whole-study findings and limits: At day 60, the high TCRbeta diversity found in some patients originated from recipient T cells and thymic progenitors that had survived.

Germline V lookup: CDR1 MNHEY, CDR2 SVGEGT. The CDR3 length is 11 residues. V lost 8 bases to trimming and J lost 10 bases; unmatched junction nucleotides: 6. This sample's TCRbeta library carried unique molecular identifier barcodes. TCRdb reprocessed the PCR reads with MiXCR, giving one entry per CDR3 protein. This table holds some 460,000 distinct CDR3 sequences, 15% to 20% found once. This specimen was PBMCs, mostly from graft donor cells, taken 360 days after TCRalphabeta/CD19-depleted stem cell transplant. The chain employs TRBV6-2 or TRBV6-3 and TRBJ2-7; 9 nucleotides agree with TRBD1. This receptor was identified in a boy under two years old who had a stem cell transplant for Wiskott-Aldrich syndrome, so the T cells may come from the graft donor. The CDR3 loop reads CASGQGIFQYF. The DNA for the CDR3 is TGTGCCAGCGGACAGGGGATCTTTCAGTACTTC.